A single sample gave rise to the 25 T cell receptor beta chains below, sequenced in a study of vaccination effects on CD4 cells after COVID-19. No antigen has been identified for these receptors. Here immunoSEQ multiplex PCR was the method, and the copy in TCRdb shows in-frame clones only, minus some. The table records roughly 15,000 clones, over 60% of them present only once. With the ViraFEST assay, the study expanded antigen-specific CD4+ T cells using viral peptide pools, then sequenced them. With more than nine days of culture completed, CD4+ T cells were isolated. Their SARS-CoV-2 infection, verified by PCR, occurred between March and December 2020. Two doses of BNT162b2 or mRNA-1273 vaccine were administered to participants. The specimen comprised CD4+ T cells from PBMCs cultured with SARS-CoV-2 spike peptides, sampled after COVID-19 vaccination. These receptors were obtained from a human donor who had a prior SARS-CoV-2 infection.

The chain couples TRBV6-6 to TRBJ1-1; no definite D call. Trimming removed 1 base from V and 7 bases from J, with 4 bases in between. This CDR3 is built from 11 residues. The germline CDR1 and CDR2 sequences are MNHNY and SVGAGI (reference sequence). Here the CDR3 DNA reads TGTGCCAGCAGTTACTGGGATGAAGCTTTCTTT. Protein sequence: CASSYWDEAFF.

The chain recombines TRBV5-4 with TRBJ2-7, with a weak D call TRBD1 (5 bases). This CDR3 comprises 17 residues. Germline values: CDR1 SGHNT, CDR2 YYREEE (reference sequence). Trimming removed 0 bases from V and 6 bases from J, with 22 bases in between. CDR3 nucleotides: TGTGCCAGCAGCTTGGGCTCTGGGCAGGGAAGGGCTCGCGAGCAGTACTTC. This encodes CASSLGSGQGRAREQYF.

CDR3 DNA: TGTGCCAGCAGTCAGGATCTTAACTATGGCTACACCTTC. It specifies CASSQDLNYGYTF. The chain has TRBV2 and TRBJ1-2; D unclear. V shed 5 bases and J shed 1 base, with 8 bases lying between them. The CDR3 consists of 13 residues. Per germline, CDR1 SNHLY and CDR2 FYNNEI. Drawing the rest from reference TRBV2 and TRBJ1-2, the complete variable domain is EPEVTQTPSHQVTQMGQEVILRCVPISNHLYFYWYRQILGQKVEFLVSFYNNEISEKSEIFDDQFSVERPDGSNFTLKIRSTKLEDSAMYFCASSQDLNYGYTFGSGTRLTVV.

V gene TRBV6-5 combines with J gene TRBJ2-1; 14 positions match TRBD2. The junction had 7 bases not matched to a gene; V was cut back by 5 bases and J by 10 bases. This CDR3 has 15 amino acids. Germline lookup yields CDR1 MNHEY and CDR2 SVGAGI. CDR3 coding DNA: TGTGCCAGCAGTCTGACTAGCGGGGGGGCAGGGGAGCAGTTCTTC. Its protein is CASSLTSGGAGEQFF.

The chain links TRBV3-1 (or the pseudogene TRBV3-2) to TRBJ2-1; TRBD2 matches 9 bases. Looked up from germline, CDR1 is LGHDT and CDR2 is YNNKEL (reference sequence). Trimming removed 0 bases from V and 2 bases from J; junction bases left unmatched: 5. The CDR3 loop spans 17 amino acids. The CDR3 is CASSQDLSGSTYNEQFF. CDR3 DNA sequence: TGTGCCAGCAGCCAAGACCTTAGCGGGAGCACCTACAATGAGCAGTTCTTC.

CDR3 residues: CASSPGMNTEAFF. The CDR3 coding sequence is TGTGCCAGTAGCCCAGGCATGAACACTGAAGCTTTCTTT. V usage is TRBV19 and J usage is TRBJ1-1, with D uncertain. There are 13 residues in the CDR3. CDR1 and CDR2 (germline): LNHDA, SQIVND (reference sequence). The ends were cut back, 6 bases at V and 0 bases at J, with 8 bases in the middle. The whole variable domain, remainder taken from reference TRBV19 and TRBJ1-1, is DGGITQSPKYLFRKEGQNVTLSCEQNLNHDAMYWYRQDPGQGLRLIYYSQIVNDFQKGDIAEGYSVSREKKESFPLTVTSAQKNPTAFYLCASSPGMNTEAFFGQGTRLTVV.

The chain is built from TRBV15 and TRBJ1-5; D is unclear. V lost 1 base to trimming and J lost 7 bases, with 5 bases between them. Germline V gene data show CDR1 as LNHNV and CDR2 as YYDKDF (reference sequence). The CDR3 extends over 12 amino acids. CDR3 sequence reads: CATSRVGQPQHF. CDR3 nucleotide sequence: TGTGCCACCAGCAGAGTAGGACAGCCCCAGCATTTT.

V gene TRBV3-1 (or the pseudogene TRBV3-2) combines with J gene TRBJ1-2; 9 bases align to TRBD1. The CDR3 has 15 amino acids. Germline lookup yields CDR1 LGHDT and CDR2 YNNKEL (reference sequence). With 4 bases clipped from V and 7 bases from J, the junction kept 10 bases outside the gene matches. The CDR3 is CASSPTRTGAGGYTF. CDR3 nucleotides: TGTGCCAGCAGCCCGACAAGGACAGGGGCCGGTGGCTACACCTTC.

J is TRBJ2-1 and V is TRBV11-3, with unresolved D. The germline CDR1 and CDR2 sequences are SGHNT and YENEEA. This CDR3 comprises 18 residues. V lost 6 bases to trimming and J lost 0 bases, with 21 bases between them. The CDR3 spells CASSPNWWDRDSYNEQFF. In nucleotides, the CDR3 is TGTGCCAGCAGTCCGAATTGGTGGGATAGGGACTCCTACAATGAGCAGTTCTTC. The full variable domain, rest sourced from reference TRBV11-3 and TRBJ2-1, is EAGVVQSPRYKIIEKKQPVAFWCNPISGHNTLYWYLQNLGQGPELLIRYENEEAVDDSQLPKDRFSAERLKGVDSTLKIQPAELGDSAVYLCASSPNWWDRDSYNEQFFGPGTRLTVL.

The rearrangement joins TRBV9 to TRBJ2-3; maybe TRBD2 (6 bases). The CDR3 sequence is 14 residues long. V was shortened by 4 bases and J by 1 base, with 10 bases between the two germline ends. Germline V gives CDR1 SGDLS, CDR2 YYNGEE. The CDR3 DNA reads as TGTGCCAGCAGCTTTAGCGGTCGCACAGATACGCAGTATTTT. It encodes CASSFSGRTDTQYF.

The CDR3 spells CASSQGLADYNEQFF. In DNA form, the CDR3 reads TGTGCCAGCTCACAGGGACTAGCGGATTACAATGAGCAGTTCTTC. V gene TRBV18 combines with J gene TRBJ2-1; TRBD2 aligns across 11 bases. CDR1 is KGHSH and CDR2 is LQKENI in the germline V gene. The CDR3 consists of 15 residues. Unmatched junction bases numbered 3, after V lost 4 bases and J lost 4 bases.

This rearrangement joins TRBV5-1 to TRBJ2-3; D uncertain. Deletions cut 4 bases from V and 4 bases from J, with 10 bases between. Germline V gene sequence: CDR1 SGHRS, CDR2 YFSETQ. The CDR3 extends over 13 amino acids. CDR3 nucleotide sequence: TGCGCCAGCAGCGCGGACGTCGCAGATACGCAGTATTTT. Translation: CASSADVADTQYF.

V and J are TRBV19 and TRBJ2-3; 9 nucleotides agree with TRBD2. The CDR3 consists of 16 residues. J lost 4 bases, V lost 3 bases, and 8 bases had no gene match. Germline values: CDR1 LNHDA, CDR2 SQIVND (reference sequence). The chain's CDR3 is CASSISGGRAPDTQYF. For the CDR3, the DNA is TGTGCCAGTAGTATCTCGGGCGGGAGGGCTCCAGATACGCAGTATTTT.

The J gene is TRBJ2-1, the V gene TRBV14; the match to TRBD2 covers 15 bases. Trimming at V came to 4 bases and at J to 7 bases, leaving 8 bases not matched to a gene. The CDR3 extends over 17 amino acids. CDR1 is SGHDN, CDR2 FVKESK, per germline. CDR3 sequence: CASSPWTSGGATNEQFF. The CDR3 DNA reads as TGTGCCAGCAGCCCTTGGACTAGCGGGGGGGCTACGAATGAGCAGTTCTTC.

This chain links TRBV4-1 with TRBJ1-1; the D is unclear. Trimming removed 4 bases from V and 5 bases from J, with 11 bases in between. This CDR3 has 13 amino acids. Germline CDR1 reads MGHRA; CDR2 reads YSYEKL. The CDR3 reads CASSRSAGTEAFF. As DNA, the CDR3 is TGCGCCAGCAGCCGTTCGGCGGGGACTGAAGCTTTCTTT.

This sequence joins TRBV30 and TRBJ1-2, with a tentative D call TRBD1 (5 bases). Germline V gene lookup returns CDR1 GTSNPN and CDR2 SVGIG (reference sequence). With 3 bases removed from V and 3 bases from J, the gap between germline ends came to 11 bases. The CDR3 is 13 amino acids. The CDR3 here is CAWRRGVDYGYTF. CDR3 coding DNA: TGTGCCTGGAGGAGGGGAGTCGACTATGGCTACACCTTC. Based on the CDR3 plus reference TRBV30 and TRBJ1-2, the full variable domain is SQTIHQWPATLVQPVGSPLSLECTVEGTSNPNLYWYRQAAGRGLQLLFYSVGIGQISSEVPQNLSASRPQDRQFILSSKKLLLSDSGFYLCAWRRGVDYGYTFGSGTRLTVV.

V gene TRBV11-3 combines with J gene TRBJ2-1, with D perhaps TRBD1 (6 bases). Germline V gene lookup returns CDR1 SGHNT and CDR2 YENEEA. The CDR3 is made up of 14 amino acids. V was pared by 3 bases and J by 7 bases, with 13 bases between. CDR3: CASSFSGHENEQFF. Here the CDR3 DNA reads TGTGCCAGCAGCTTTTCGGGACATGAGAATGAGCAGTTCTTC. Full variable domain (remainder filled in from reference TRBV11-3 and TRBJ2-1): EAGVVQSPRYKIIEKKQPVAFWCNPISGHNTLYWYLQNLGQGPELLIRYENEEAVDDSQLPKDRFSAERLKGVDSTLKIQPAELGDSAVYLCASSFSGHENEQFFGPGTRLTVL.

The gene calls are TRBV6-2 or TRBV6-3 and TRBJ2-3; the D is unclear. The CDR3 is made up of 12 amino acids. CDR1 and CDR2 (germline): MNHEY, SVGEGT. The V end was cut by 2 bases, the J end by 5 bases, with 5 bases between. CDR3 nucleotide sequence: TGTGCCAGCAGTTACGTCGGAGATACGCAGTATTTT. Translated, it gives CASSYVGDTQYF.

This rearrangement joins TRBV6-5 to TRBJ1-6, with D maybe TRBD1 (5 bases). The germline CDR1 and CDR2 sequences are MNHEY and SVGAGI. The length of the CDR3 is 14 residues. V was cut by 5 bases and J by 10 bases, with 15 bases left in between. CDR3 sequence (DNA): TGTGCCAGCAGTAGTACAGGTTCGCGGTCACCCCTCCACTTT. Translation gives CASSSTGSRSPLHF.

The rearrangement joins TRBV30 to TRBJ1-3; D possibly corresponds to TRBD1 (6 bases). The CDR3 consists of 16 residues. Trimming removed 2 bases from V and 3 bases from J, with 17 bases in between. Germline V lookup: CDR1 GTSNPN, CDR2 SVGIG (reference sequence). The CDR3 DNA reads as TGTGCCTGGAGTCCAACAGGGTGGTCCCGTGGAAACACCATATATTTT. It codes for CAWSPTGWSRGNTIYF.

The rearrangement joins TRBV7-3 to TRBJ2-5; D gene unclear. Trimming removed 6 bases at V and 5 bases at J, with 4 bases between. Germline-derived CDR1 and CDR2 are SGHTA and FQGTGA. This CDR3 comprises 10 residues. The CDR3, as DNA: TGTGCCAGCAGTCAGGAGACCCAGTACTTC. Amino acid sequence: CASSQETQYF.

This chain connects TRBV6-5 to TRBJ1-4; a weak D match, TRBD1 (5 bases). Deletions cut 5 bases from V and 8 bases from J, with 18 bases between. CDR3 length equals 15 residues. Per germline, CDR1 MNHEY and CDR2 SVGAGI. DNA of the CDR3: TGTGCCAGCAGTCCGGGGACGGCGGTTACGGAAAAACTGTTTTTT. It codes for CASSPGTAVTEKLFF.

V and J are TRBV2 and TRBJ2-2, with 7 bases aligning to TRBD2. The CDR3 loop spans 15 amino acids. Trimming took 7 bases from V and 4 from J; bases not matched to a gene: 9. Germline V gene data show CDR1 as SNHLY and CDR2 as FYNNEI. CDR3 sequence reads: CASMSFPGGTGELFF. The CDR3 nucleotides are TGTGCCAGCATGAGTTTTCCGGGGGGCACCGGGGAGCTGTTTTTT. The full variable domain, in which reference TRBV2 and TRBJ2-2 provide the parts outside the CDR3, is EPEVTQTPSHQVTQMGQEVILRCVPISNHLYFYWYRQILGQKVEFLVSFYNNEISEKSEIFDDQFSVERPDGSNFTLKIRSTKLEDSAMYFCASMSFPGGTGELFFGEGSRLTVL.

V usage is TRBV25-1 and J usage is TRBJ2-7, with D possibly matching TRBD1 (6 bases). This CDR3 is built from 12 residues. The germline V gene encodes CDR1 MGHDK and CDR2 SYGVNS. V lost 6 bases to trimming and J lost 3 bases, with 9 bases between them. The CDR3 DNA reads as TGTGCCAGCAGAGCGGACAGCTACGAGCAGTACTTC. It yields the protein CASRADSYEQYF.

This clone was seen only a few times. The genes are TRBV6-1 and TRBJ2-7, with 8 nucleotides matching TRBD1. The CDR3 has 16 residues. V was pared by 0 bases and J by 0 bases, with 4 bases of the junction left unmatched. The germline V gene has CDR1 MNHNS and CDR2 SASEGT. CDR3 in amino acids: CASSEAPTGASYEQYF. The CDR3 region has the DNA TGTGCCAGCAGTGAAGCTCCGACAGGGGCCTCCTACGAGCAGTACTTC.